This T cell receptor (beta chain) originates from a study of shared clonotypes between healthy human individuals. Sequencing was performed on unsorted PBMC DNA using ten immunoSEQ deep assay plates. The table came from immunoSEQ multiplex PCR; TCRdb's copy has only in-frame clones and leaves some out. This sample carries fewer than 650,000 clones, about three quarters of them seen once, and the ten largest clones take around 13%. The ends were cut back, 4 bases at V and 3 bases at J, with 4 bases in the middle. The V gene's germline CDR1 is DFQATT and CDR2 SNEGSKA (reference sequence). The CDR3 totals 11 residues.

This TCR was sampled from a woman in her thirties or forties in good health. Some clones in this sample may be carry-over from other donors' samples. The sequenced material came from PBMCs. This sequence joins TRBV20-1 and TRBJ1-5; D gene unclear. The CDR3 loop reads CSATNNQPQHF. The CDR3 bases are TGCAGTGCTACCAACAATCAGCCCCAGCATTTT.